The rows below give T cell receptor beta chains drawn from one sample of a study of CD8 T cells in ankylosing spondylitis. TCRdb processed the 5' RACE reads anew with MiXCR; each CDR3 protein has one entry. This table holds about 230,000 distinct CDR3 sequences, around 8% found once. The specimen sequenced was blood, either unsorted or a sorted T cell fraction (not recorded which). These TCRs come from a female donor with ankylosing spondylitis or in good health (not recorded which). The CDR3 runs from the conserved cysteine through the conserved F or W. The D gene is left open where the match is weak. Clone size is shown for a subset of rows, as once, few, many or a class of expanded clone.

v_call: TRBV19; clone_size: .; j_call: TRBJ1-5; d_call: TRBD1; cdr3_aa: CASSMGTASNQPQHF; cdr3_nt: TGTGCCAGTAGTATGGGGACAGCTAGCAATCAGCCCCAGCATTTT
v_call: TRBV9; clone_size: many; j_call: TRBJ2-2; d_call: TRBD1; cdr3_aa: CASSSKGTGNTGELFF; cdr3_nt: TGTGCCAGCAGCAGCAAAGGGACAGGGAACACCGGGGAGCTGTTTTTT
v_call: TRBV4-3; clone_size: many; j_call: TRBJ2-7; d_call: TRBD1; cdr3_aa: CASSRDRGSYEQYF; cdr3_nt: TGCGCCAGCAGCCGGGACAGGGGCTCCTACGAGCAGTACTTC
v_call: TRBV9; clone_size: .; j_call: TRBJ2-3; d_call: .; cdr3_aa: CASSAGARTDTQYF; cdr3_nt: TGTGCCAGCAGCGCCGGAGCGAGAACAGATACGCAGTATTTT
v_call: TRBV12-3/TRBV12-4; clone_size: many; j_call: TRBJ2-7; d_call: .; cdr3_aa: CASQPGPSYEQYF; cdr3_nt: TGTGCCAGCCAACCGGGACCATCCTACGAGCAGTACTTC
v_call: TRBV3-1; clone_size: many; j_call: TRBJ1-4; d_call: .; cdr3_aa: CASSPKLQGINEKLFF; cdr3_nt: TGTGCCAGCAGCCCAAAATTACAGGGAATCAATGAAAAACTGTTTTTT
v_call: TRBV7-3; clone_size: .; j_call: TRBJ1-1; d_call: .; cdr3_aa: CASSETVVGTEAFF; cdr3_nt: TGTGCCAGCAGCGAGACGGTGGTTGGCACTGAAGCTTTCTTT
v_call: TRBV7-2; clone_size: .; j_call: TRBJ2-5; d_call: .; cdr3_aa: CASSPGGPVSRETQYF; cdr3_nt: TGTGCCAGCAGTCCTGGAGGGCCCGTGTCGAGAGAGACCCAGTACTTC
v_call: TRBV12-3/TRBV12-4; clone_size: many; j_call: TRBJ2-5; d_call: .; cdr3_aa: CASSSYVKTQYF; cdr3_nt: TGTGCCAGCAGTTCTTACGTTAAGACCCAGTACTTC
v_call: TRBV7-2; clone_size: few; j_call: TRBJ2-7; d_call: TRBD2; cdr3_aa: CASSLLGGWGGYEQYF; cdr3_nt: TGTGCCAGCAGCCTTCTCGGAGGGTGGGGGGGCTACGAGCAGTACTTC
v_call: TRBV10-3; clone_size: many; j_call: TRBJ1-2; d_call: .; cdr3_aa: CAISVQIGADGYTF; cdr3_nt: TGTGCCATCAGTGTCCAGATAGGGGCGGATGGCTACACCTTC
v_call: TRBV6-2/TRBV6-3; clone_size: many; j_call: TRBJ1-6; d_call: .; cdr3_aa: CASSDPATNSPLHF; cdr3_nt: TGTGCCAGCAGCGATCCGGCTACGAATTCACCCCTCCACTTT
v_call: TRBV19; clone_size: many; j_call: TRBJ2-5; d_call: .; cdr3_aa: CASSYGLAETQYF; cdr3_nt: TGTGCCAGTAGTTACGGATTAGCAGAGACCCAGTACTTC
v_call: TRBV6-5; clone_size: many; j_call: TRBJ1-2; d_call: .; cdr3_aa: CASSYGGGGYTF; cdr3_nt: TGTGCCAGCAGTTACGGAGGCGGTGGCTACACCTTC
v_call: TRBV5-1; clone_size: many; j_call: TRBJ2-3; d_call: .; cdr3_aa: CASSLIWGREDTQYF; cdr3_nt: TGCGCCAGCAGCTTAATCTGGGGGCGAGAGGATACGCAGTATTTT
v_call: TRBV7-2; clone_size: few; j_call: TRBJ2-1; d_call: TRBD1; cdr3_aa: CASSGTGGFGNEQFF; cdr3_nt: TGTGCCAGCAGCGGGACAGGGGGCTTTGGCAATGAGCAGTTCTTC
v_call: TRBV5-1; clone_size: many; j_call: TRBJ2-1; d_call: TRBD2; cdr3_aa: CASSPAGESYNEQFF; cdr3_nt: TGCGCCAGCAGCCCGGCGGGGGAATCCTACAATGAGCAGTTCTTC